This T cell receptor (beta chain) was identified in a study of blood T cell repertoires in COVID-19. Background on the study: Whether acute or convalescent, the COVID-19 samples came from the United States, Italy and Spain.

Original handling: From reference gene primer amplification, estimates of nucleated cell counts were derived. Libraries were prepared by immunoSEQ multiplex PCR; TCRdb keeps only in-frame clonotypes and omits some of them. V, J and clone size are taken as reported in that table, and D and trimming were inferred from the DNA itself. The repertoire has 270,000 or so clones, roughly 84% of them found once; the top ten carry more than 6.5%. The germline CDR1 and CDR2 sequences are SGHTS and YDEGEE. Trimming shortened V by 0 bases and J by 3 bases, and 6 bases separated the two germline ends. CDR3 length equals 13 residues.

Sequencing was done on a sample of PBMCs or T cells enriched from blood (not recorded which). The clonotype comes from a woman in her forties or fifties who had been exposed to COVID-19. The J gene is TRBJ1-1, the V gene TRBV5-8; D is uncertain. CDR3 in amino acids: CASSLGSHTEAFF. In DNA, the CDR3 is TGTGCCAGCAGCTTGGGTAGCCACACTGAAGCTTTCTTT.